A selection of T cell receptor beta chains follows, all from one sample in a study of shared clonotypes between healthy human individuals. TCRdb's copy holds only in-frame clones and misses some; the assay was immunoSEQ multiplex PCR. The sample lists about 1.5 million clones, roughly 98% occurring once. The sample taken for sequencing was naive CD4+ T cells sorted from blood. The receptors were sampled from a young man in good health. CDR3s include the opening cysteine and the closing phenylalanine or tryptophan. A D gene is named only where the DNA matches it firmly. Not all rows give a size; the values are once, few, many and, for expanded clones, a class.

NA	TRBV2	NA	TRBJ2-3	TGTGCCAGCAGTGAAGCTGCAGCGGGCCGGTCTGCGCAGTATTTT	CASSEAAAGRSAQYF
NA	TRBV18	TRBD1	TRBJ1-5	TGTGCCAGCTCACCACGGCCGGGACAGGGTACGTCCCAGCATTTT	CASSPRPGQGTSQHF
once	TRBV5-4	NA	TRBJ2-3	TGTGCCAGCAGCATAGACCTCTCAGCAGGGCCTACAGATACGCAGTATTTT	CASSIDLSAGPTDTQYF
NA	TRBV2	NA	TRBJ1-5	TGTGCCAGCAGAGGACAGTTCAATCAGCCCCAGCATTTT	CASRGQFNQPQHF
NA	TRBV7-9	TRBD2	TRBJ2-1	TGTGCCAGCAGCACACCTAGCGGGAGACCTGGCAATGAGCAGTTCTTC	CASSTPSGRPGNEQFF
NA	TRBV2	NA	TRBJ2-7	TGTGCCAGCAGTGAAGGGGACACCTACGAGCAGTACTTC	CASSEGDTYEQYF
NA	TRBV7-2	NA	TRBJ2-7	TGTGCCAGCAGCTTAGTGCAGGGGCCCCACGAGCAGTACTTC	CASSLVQGPHEQYF
NA	TRBV28	NA	TRBJ2-2	TGTGCCAGCAGCCCCTGGGGGGAGCTGTTTTTT	CASSPWGELFF
NA	TRBV10-3	TRBD1	TRBJ2-2	TGTGCCATCTGGACAGGGAACACCGGGGAGCTGTTTTTT	CAIWTGNTGELFF
NA	TRBV2	NA	TRBJ1-2	TGTGCCAGCAGTAGATCTAGGGAAGATACAGCGACTAACTATGGCTACACCTTC	CASSRSREDTATNYGYTF
once	TRBV7-9	NA	TRBJ1-1	TGTGCCAGCAGCTTACAGGTGAACACTGAAGCTTTCTTT	CASSLQVNTEAFF
NA	TRBV2	NA	TRBJ1-1	TGTGCCAGCAGTGAAAGCCGCACTGAAGCTTTCTTT	CASSESRTEAFF
NA	TRBV9	TRBD2	TRBJ2-3	TGTGCCAGCAGTGGGGGCCTAGCGGGAGGGATGACAGATACGCAGTATTTT	CASSGGLAGGMTDTQYF
NA	TRBV2	NA	TRBJ2-7	TGTGCCAGCAGGACAGTTTGGAGCTCCTACGAGCAGTACTTC	CASRTVWSSYEQYF
NA	TRBV5-1	NA	TRBJ1-5	TGCGCCAGCAGCTTGGCCGGGGGTAACCAGCCCCAGCATTTT	CASSLAGGNQPQHF
NA	TRBV11-2	NA	TRBJ2-7	TGTGCCAGCAGCTTCGGGGACCGAGGAGGGGGCGAGCAGTACTTC	CASSFGDRGGGEQYF
NA	TRBV10-1	NA	TRBJ1-2	TGCGCCACCTCCTCAGATCACAGGGATGGCTACACCTTC	CATSSDHRDGYTF
NA	TRBV5-1	TRBD2	TRBJ2-5	TGCGCCAGCAGCTTGGGCGGGAGGGCTGGAGAGACCCAGTACTTC	CASSLGGRAGETQYF
NA	TRBV19	TRBD1	TRBJ1-5	TGTGCCAGTAGTTCACCTCCCGGGACAGGGAATCAGCCCCAGCATTTT	CASSSPPGTGNQPQHF
NA	TRBV6-1	NA	TRBJ2-7	TGTGCCAGCAGTGAATGGGGCTACGAGCAGTACTTC	CASSEWGYEQYF
NA	TRBV30	NA	TRBJ1-2	TGTGCCTGGAGTGCACCCAGTTCCCGCTATGGCTACACCTTC	CAWSAPSSRYGYTF
once	TRBV6-6	TRBD1	TRBJ2-7	TGTGCCAGCAGTTCCCCCGAGGGGACAGGATTCTACGAGCAGTACTTC	CASSSPEGTGFYEQYF
NA	TRBV7-9	TRBD1	TRBJ2-7	TGTGCCAGCAGCTTGGGACAGACCGGAAACTACGAGCAGTACTTC	CASSLGQTGNYEQYF
NA	TRBV5-6	NA	TRBJ2-7	TGTGCCAGCAGCGCAACCGGGAGTCGGTACGAGCAGTACTTC	CASSATGSRYEQYF
NA	TRBV15	TRBD1	TRBJ2-7	TGTGCCACCAGCAGGTCCTTCACGCCGGACAGGGGAAGCGAGCAGTACTTC	CATSRSFTPDRGSEQYF
NA	TRBV7-9	TRBD1	TRBJ2-2	TGTGCCAGCAGCTTATACACAGGGGTCACCGGGGAGCTGTTTTTT	CASSLYTGVTGELFF
NA	TRBV11-2	NA	TRBJ2-2	TGTGCCAGCACCGCACAGGCGAACACCGGGGAGCTGTTTTTT	CASTAQANTGELFF
NA	TRBV18	TRBD1	TRBJ2-1	TGTGCCAGCTCACCCTCATCGGGACAGGGAGGCAATGAGCAGTTCTTC	CASSPSSGQGGNEQFF